The 3 T cell receptor beta chains below all came from one sample that was sequenced in a study of blood T cell repertoires in COVID-19. The method was immunoSEQ multiplex PCR; TCRdb's version includes in-frame clones alone and lacks a portion of them. The sample has about 200,000 clones; less than 95% are singletons. The material sequenced was peripheral blood. The receptors here all came from a man aged 30 to 39 with COVID-19, enrolled during active disease.

The chain carries TRBV30 and TRBJ1-6; D may be TRBD1 (5 bases). The CDR3 contains 18 residues. Germline V gene data show CDR1 as GTSNPN and CDR2 as SVGIG (reference sequence). V lost 3 bases, J lost 7 bases, and 25 bases lay in between. The CDR3 here is CAWSGRGAIQVLNSPLHF. In nucleotides, the CDR3 is TGTGCCTGGAGCGGTCGTGGGGCCATTCAGGTTCTGAATTCACCCCTCCACTTT.

The chain recombines TRBV6-5 with TRBJ2-1; tentative D call: TRBD2 (6 bases). The CDR3 sequence is 13 residues long. Germline CDR1 MNHEY, CDR2 SVGAGI. The V and J ends lost 5 bases and 7 bases respectively, with 12 bases between them. CDR3 bases: TGTGCCAGCAGTCGGGACTCCAGAAATGAGCAGTTCTTC. It yields the protein CASSRDSRNEQFF.

The J gene is TRBJ2-3, the V gene TRBV7-2, with 9 positions matching TRBD1. CDR1 is SGHTA and CDR2 is FQGNSA in the germline V gene. CDR3 length equals 14 residues. After removal of 5 bases from V and 3 bases from J, the junction contained 3 bases not matched to a gene. CDR3: CASSPGQGTDTQYF. CDR3 nucleotides: TGTGCCAGCAGCCCCGGACAGGGGACAGATACGCAGTATTTT.